This TCR beta chain stems from a study of blood T cell repertoires in COVID-19. Background on the study: Material from acute and convalescent COVID-19 was sourced from the United States, Italy and Spain. PBMCs, B-cell-depleted T cells, or T cells provided the cDNA or gDNA that made up the material.

The germline V gene encodes CDR1 MNHEY and CDR2 SVGEGT. Trimming removed 0 bases from V and 0 bases from J, with 15 bases in between. The CDR3 loop spans 19 amino acids. Original methodology: Researchers report that nucleated cell counts were estimated from reference gene primer amplification. Measured with immunoSEQ multiplex PCR; TCRdb has only the in-frame clones, and not every one. V and J calls and clone size are those listed in that table; D and trimming were worked out from the DNA. The table records about 170,000 clones, 86% of them present only once. This chain uses TRBV6-2 or TRBV6-3 with TRBJ1-6; D is possibly TRBD1 (6 bases). Source material: peripheral blood. This TCR came from a woman aged 55-69 years with COVID-19, enrolled during active disease. The CDR3 sequence is CASSYSTGPRSSYNSPLHF. As DNA, the CDR3 is TGTGCCAGCAGTTACTCGACAGGCCCTCGGAGCTCCTATAATTCACCCCTCCACTTT.